These 5 T cell receptor beta chains came from one sample sequenced in a study of T-cell memory formation after mild COVID-19. From the 5' RACE reads, TCRdb called clonotypes with MiXCR, one entry per CDR3 protein. The table records about 340,000 distinct CDR3 sequences, more than 15% of them present only once. Sequencing was done on a sample of PBMCs or a T cell subset sorted from them (not recorded which). Receptor source: a man between 18 and 35 years old who had mild COVID-19 (a few samples of this study predate the infection). Cell type and time point are not known.

CDR3 DNA sequence: TGTGCCAGTTTCCCGGGACAGGGGTTCTCCTACGAGCAGTACTTC. Its protein product is CASFPGQGFSYEQYF. The chain links TRBV6-1 to TRBJ2-7; TRBD1 agrees at 10 bases. Germline loops: CDR1 MNHNS, CDR2 SASEGT. With 9 bases clipped from V and 0 bases from J, the junction kept 8 bases outside the gene matches. This CDR3 spans 15 amino acids.

This clonotype was counted a few times. The rearrangement links TRBV12-3 or TRBV12-4 to TRBJ2-1; D gene unclear. The CDR3 has 11 amino acids. V lost 3 bases, J lost 8 bases, and 5 bases lay in between. CDR3 nucleotide sequence: TGTGCCAGCAGTTTTTCGCATGAGCAGTTCTTC. Translation: CASSFSHEQFF.

The rearrangement uses TRBV4-3 and TRBJ2-3; no definite D call. CDR3 length: 17 residues. Germline lookup yields CDR1 LGHNA and CDR2 YSLEER. V was pared by 0 bases and J by 0 bases, with 13 bases between. The CDR3, as DNA: TGCGCCAGCAGCCAAGATTTCACTTTCTTTAGCACAGATACGCAGTATTTT. Translation gives CASSQDFTFFSTDTQYF.

The chain has TRBV19 and TRBJ2-1; maybe TRBD1 (6 bases). Germline lookup yields CDR1 LNHDA and CDR2 SQIVND (reference sequence). Trimming stripped 5 bases from V and 4 bases from J, with 18 bases between. The CDR3 spans 16 residues. CDR3 sequence: CASSPTPGAGYNEQFF. In DNA, the CDR3 is TGTGCCAGTAGTCCAACCCCAGGGGCAGGATACAATGAGCAGTTCTTC.

Ten or more counts support this clonotype. The chain links TRBV20-1 to TRBJ1-1, with TRBD1 matching over 7 bases. V dropped 3 bases and J dropped 5; count of bases not matched to a gene: 6. The length of the CDR3 is 13 residues. Germline V gives CDR1 DFQATT, CDR2 SNEGSKA (reference sequence). CDR3 amino acids: CSARGGGATEAFF. CDR3 DNA sequence: TGCAGTGCTAGGGGAGGGGGCGCGACTGAAGCTTTCTTT.